These 19 T cell receptor beta chains came from one sample sequenced in a study of control samples from healthy donors and cancer patients. Some clones are missing from TCRdb's copy, which holds only in-frame ones; the method was immunoSEQ multiplex PCR. The sample carries 70,000 to 95,000 clones, approximately 90% recorded once. The sample comprised blood. The receptors were gathered from a woman aged 25 to 39 in good health.

The chain has TRBV2 and TRBJ2-7; the match to TRBD1 covers 8 bases. The V gene end was trimmed by 8 bases and the J gene end by 0 bases; junction bases not matched to a gene: 3. Looked up from germline, CDR1 is SNHLY and CDR2 is FYNNEI. CDR3 length: 13 amino acids. The CDR3 sequence: CASLGQVSYEQYF. DNA for the CDR3: TGTGCCAGCTTGGGACAGGTCTCCTACGAGCAGTACTTC.

The chain links TRBV30 to TRBJ2-3, with no clear D. V was trimmed by 0 bases and J by 0 bases, leaving 4 bases between them. Per germline, CDR1 GTSNPN and CDR2 SVGIG (reference sequence). The CDR3 has 13 residues. CDR3 DNA sequence: TGTGCCTGGAGTGTTACTAGCACAGATACGCAGTATTTT. Its translation: CAWSVTSTDTQYF.

The chain links TRBV11-2 to TRBJ1-5; D unclear. The CDR3 is 13 residues long. The germline gives CDR1 SGHAT, CDR2 FQNNGV. Trimming cost V 0 bases and J 7 bases, with 7 bases left between them. CDR3 DNA sequence: TGTGCCAGCAGCTTAGAGGGTGTCCAGCCCCAGCATTTT. Translating gives CASSLEGVQPQHF.

The chain combines TRBV6-6 with TRBJ2-7; TRBD1 matches 7 bases. Germline CDR1 and CDR2: MNHNY and SVGAGI (reference sequence). The CDR3 is 20 residues long. V dropped 6 bases and J dropped 0; count of bases not matched to a gene: 23. In DNA form, the CDR3 reads TGTGCCAGCAGCCATCATGCCGGGACAGTCGAGAAGGGGAGCTCCTACGAGCAGTACTTC. Translated: CASSHHAGTVEKGSSYEQYF.

The V and J genes are TRBV28 and TRBJ2-5; D is possibly TRBD1 or TRBD2 (6 bases each). Germline V gene lookup returns CDR1 MDHEN and CDR2 SYDVKM. V gave up 3 bases and J gave up 2 bases, with 13 bases separating them. This CDR3 is built from 15 residues. The DNA of the CDR3 is TGTGCCAGCAGTTTTAAGGGGGGTTGGCAAGAGACCCAGTACTTC. It specifies CASSFKGGWQETQYF.

The chain uses TRBV19 and TRBJ2-7; tentatively, D is TRBD2 (7 bases). Germline assignment: CDR1 LNHDA and CDR2 SQIVND (reference sequence). The CDR3 totals 15 residues. V gave up 10 bases and J gave up 0 bases, with 19 bases separating them. The CDR3 protein is CATTPGGPSSYEQYF. As DNA, the CDR3 is TGTGCCACTACCCCGGGGGGCCCCTCCTCCTACGAGCAGTACTTC.

V usage is TRBV3-1 (or the pseudogene TRBV3-2) and J usage is TRBJ2-3, with 7 positions matching TRBD2. This CDR3 region has 18 residues. The trim removed 0 bases at V and 5 bases at J, leaving 14 bases unmatched. From germline, CDR1 is LGHDT and CDR2 YNNKEL (reference sequence). In nucleotides, the CDR3 is TGTGCCAGCAGCCAAGATCCGGGGAGGGTGGTGGGGCGAGATACGCAGTATTTT. Translation gives CASSQDPGRVVGRDTQYF.

The chain has TRBV30 and TRBJ1-2; 7 bases fit TRBD1. This CDR3 comprises 14 residues. Trimming at V came to 0 bases and at J to 6 bases, leaving 7 bases not matched to a gene. The V gene's germline CDR1 is GTSNPN and CDR2 SVGIG (reference sequence). In nucleotides, the CDR3 is TGTGCCTGGAGTGTACAGACAGGGACTAATGGCTACACCTTC. Translating it yields CAWSVQTGTNGYTF.

The genes are TRBV18 and TRBJ1-4; the D is unclear. The CDR3 covers 13 residues. The V end lost 3 bases, the J end lost 7 bases, and 9 bases lay between the germline ends. CDR1 and CDR2 (germline): KGHSH, LQKENI. The chain's CDR3 is CASSPPPGEKLFF. CDR3 bases: TGTGCCAGCTCACCGCCACCAGGTGAAAAACTGTTTTTT.

J is TRBJ2-3 and V is TRBV5-6; D remains ambiguous. The CDR3 sequence is 13 residues long. The germline V and J ends were trimmed by 1 base and 6 bases, with 9 bases remaining between them. Germline CDR1 SGHDT, CDR2 YYEEEE. The CDR3 DNA sequence: TGTGCCAGCAGCTTGTGGGGTTCCGATACGCAGTATTTT. Protein sequence: CASSLWGSDTQYF.

The V gene is TRBV2, the J gene TRBJ2-2, with D uncertain. Germline assignment: CDR1 SNHLY and CDR2 FYNNEI. This CDR3 contains 14 residues. V dropped 6 bases and J dropped 2 bases, with 10 bases sitting between them. The CDR3 region is CASRGIRNTGELFF. CDR3 DNA sequence: TGTGCCAGCAGAGGTATCAGAAACACCGGGGAGCTGTTTTTT.

This chain connects TRBV19 to TRBJ1-5; a possible D gene is TRBD1 (5 bases). Per germline, CDR1 LNHDA and CDR2 SQIVND (reference sequence). This CDR3 spans 15 amino acids. V dropped 6 bases and J dropped 6 bases, with 18 bases sitting between them. CDR3 DNA: TGTGCCAGTAGCCCCGGGGGGTTCTCGTCTCAGCCCCAGCATTTT. Protein: CASSPGGFSSQPQHF.

This clone was observed once. CDR3 residues: CATSDSYTDTQYF. CDR3 sequence (DNA): TGTGCCACCAGTGACAGTTACACAGATACGCAGTATTTT. The chain is built from TRBV24-1 and TRBJ2-3, with unresolved D. Germline loops: CDR1 KGHDR, CDR2 SFDVKD. V was cut by 4 bases and J by 2 bases, with 6 bases left in between. There are 13 residues in the CDR3.

V usage is TRBV2 and J usage is TRBJ2-5; 7 bases line up with TRBD2. Germline CDR1 and CDR2: SNHLY and FYNNEI. The V segment lost 6 bases and the J segment 5 bases; nucleotides outside the gene matches: 21. The CDR3 contains 18 residues. In DNA form, the CDR3 reads TGTGCCAGCAGGCGTACTGAACCTCTAGCTAGCGGCCGGGAGACCCAGTACTTC. This gives the protein CASRRTEPLASGRETQYF.

The chain recombines TRBV29-1 with TRBJ2-7; D possibly corresponds to TRBD2 (5 bases). Germline V gene lookup returns CDR1 SQVTM and CDR2 ANQGSEA. The CDR3 extends over 13 amino acids. V lost 2 bases and J lost 9, with 17 bases in between. The CDR3 loop is CSVESGRLTGQYF. For the CDR3, the DNA is TGCAGCGTTGAAAGCGGCCGGCTAACTGGGCAGTACTTC.

This clone has just a few counts. V and J are TRBV3-1 (or the pseudogene TRBV3-2) and TRBJ2-5, with 9 bases that match TRBD1. CDR1 and CDR2 (germline): LGHDT, YNNKEL (reference sequence). The ends lost 2 bases at V and 4 bases at J; junction bases unmatched: 8. CDR3 length: 16 amino acids. Written as DNA, the CDR3 is TGTGCCAGCAGCCAAAGGGGAACAGGGGGCGGAGAGACCCAGTACTTC. It specifies CASSQRGTGGGETQYF.

This chain links TRBV7-9 with TRBJ1-6, with 7 bases that match TRBD1. The germline CDR1 and CDR2 sequences are SEHNR and FQNEAQ (reference sequence). The V gene end was trimmed by 3 bases and the J gene end by 10 bases; junction bases not matched to a gene: 6. There are 14 residues in the CDR3. The CDR3 loop is CASSLTGLQSPLHF. The CDR3, as DNA: TGTGCCAGCAGCTTGACAGGGCTTCAATCACCCCTCCACTTT.

The genes are TRBV5-1 and TRBJ1-2; 7 bases match TRBD1. CDR1 SGHRS and CDR2 YFSETQ come from the germline V gene. There are 12 residues in the CDR3. Trimming cost V 3 bases and J 6 bases; bases outside gene matches: 2. CDR3 sequence reads: CASSYDRDGYTF. The DNA for the CDR3 is TGCGCCAGCAGCTACGACAGGGATGGCTACACCTTC.

The chain carries TRBV29-1 and TRBJ2-6; D might be TRBD2 (5 bases). The CDR3 has 14 residues. Between the trimmed V and J ends, which lost 7 bases and 6 bases, there was a span of 16 bases. Germline-derived CDR1 and CDR2 are SQVTM and ANQGSEA. The CDR3 DNA reads TGCAGCGCACGAGACCACCGGGAGGCCAACGTCCTGACTTTC. Translation: CSARDHREANVLTF. Filled out from reference TRBV29-1 and TRBJ2-6, the complete variable domain reads SAVISQKPSRDICQRGTSLTIQCQVDSQVTMMFWYRQQPGQSLTLIATANQGSEATYESGFVIDKFPISRPNLTFSTLTVSNMSPEDSSIYLCSARDHREANVLTFGAGSRLTVL.